This T cell receptor beta chain stems from a study of spatial heterogeneity in lung cancer. Study as a whole: The study consistently detected more beta-chain than alpha-chain sequences.

Every individual TCR cDNA molecule carried its own unique molecular identifier, which allowed correction of PCR and sequencing errors. TCRdb reanalysed the 5' RACE reads using MiXCR and keeps one entry per CDR3 protein. The sample holds a few thousand distinct CDR3 sequences, less than 20% seen once. Time point in this sample: sample taken at primary tumor resection. No cells were sorted before sequencing. The whole RNA sequenced was extracted from tumor, nontumor lung or frozen PBMC. The donors comprised around 76 untreated early-stage non-small cell lung cancer patients. This clonotype is large within its sample. The antigen is undetermined. Study-level points and caveats: Detection of ubiquitous tumor TCRs in blood was higher at resection than follow-up.

Per the germline V gene, CDR1 is MNHNS and CDR2 is SASEGT. The CDR3 is made up of 16 amino acids. The V gene lost 10 bases and the J gene lost 5 bases, with 21 bases spanning the gap. This receptor was taken from a male donor with early-stage non-small cell lung cancer. The sample in question was PBMCs, obtained at surgery. This rearrangement joins TRBV6-1 to TRBJ1-6; no firm D call. CDR3 nucleotides: TGTGCCATCCTCCCCCGAGGAGGGCAGAATAATTCACCCCTCCACTTT. It specifies CAILPRGGQNNSPLHF.